Each of the 2 T cell receptor beta chains below was sequenced from the same sample in a study of blood T cell repertoires in COVID-19. Produced via immunoSEQ multiplex PCR; TCRdb's table is partial and in-frame only. The sample lists approximately 300,000 clones, about nine tenths occurring once. Sequencing was done on a sample of peripheral blood. These receptors were taken from a woman aged 50 to 65 who had recovered from COVID-19.

This clone was seen only once. The genes are TRBV6-5 and TRBJ2-7; 7 bases line up with TRBD1. CDR1 is MNHEY and CDR2 is SVGAGI in the germline V gene. The CDR3 spans 15 residues. Losses at the gene ends were 0 bases for V and 4 bases for J; bases not matched to a gene: 6. The CDR3 reads CASSYSYQGVYEQYF. The CDR3 DNA is TGTGCCAGCAGTTACTCTTATCAGGGGGTGTACGAGCAGTACTTC.

This clone was detected once. In nucleotides, the CDR3 is TGTGCCAGCAGCTTAATGGGTCGTAGCGTAGGTGAGCAGTTCTTC. The encoded protein is CASSLMGRSVGEQFF. The rearrangement joins TRBV7-3 to TRBJ2-1; perhaps TRBD2 as D (5 bases). Germline V gene sequence: CDR1 SGHTA, CDR2 FQGTGA. The CDR3 runs 15 residues. Deletions cut 1 base from V and 9 bases from J, with 16 bases between.